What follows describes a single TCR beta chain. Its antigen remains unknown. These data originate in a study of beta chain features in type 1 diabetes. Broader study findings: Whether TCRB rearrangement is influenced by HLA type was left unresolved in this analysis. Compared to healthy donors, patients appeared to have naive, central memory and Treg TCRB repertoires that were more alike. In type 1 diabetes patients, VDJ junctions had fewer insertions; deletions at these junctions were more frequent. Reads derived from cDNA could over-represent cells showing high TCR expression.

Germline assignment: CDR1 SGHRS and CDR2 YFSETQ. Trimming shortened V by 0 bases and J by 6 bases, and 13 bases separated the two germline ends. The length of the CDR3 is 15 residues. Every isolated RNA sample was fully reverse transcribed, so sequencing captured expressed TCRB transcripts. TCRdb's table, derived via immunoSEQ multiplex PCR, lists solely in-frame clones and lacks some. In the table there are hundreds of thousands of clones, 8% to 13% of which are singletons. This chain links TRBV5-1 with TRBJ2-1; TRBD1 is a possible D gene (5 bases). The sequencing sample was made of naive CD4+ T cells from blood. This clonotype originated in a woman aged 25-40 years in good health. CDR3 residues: CASSLAAGSGNEQFF. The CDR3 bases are TGCGCCAGCAGCTTGGCTGCAGGGTCGGGCAATGAGCAGTTCTTC.